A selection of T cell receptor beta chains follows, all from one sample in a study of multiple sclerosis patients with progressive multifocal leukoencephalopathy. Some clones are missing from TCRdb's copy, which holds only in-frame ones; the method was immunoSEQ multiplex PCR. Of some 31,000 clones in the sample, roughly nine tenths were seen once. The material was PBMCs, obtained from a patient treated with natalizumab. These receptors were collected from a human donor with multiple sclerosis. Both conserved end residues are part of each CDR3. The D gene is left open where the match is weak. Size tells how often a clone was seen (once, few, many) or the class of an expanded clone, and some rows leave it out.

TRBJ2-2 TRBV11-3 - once TGTGCCAGCAGCTTCGGACGGGAGAACACCGGGGAGCTGTTTTTT CASSFGRENTGELFF
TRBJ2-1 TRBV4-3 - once TGCGCCAGCAGCCCAGTTCTACGAGGCGAGCAGTTCTTC CASSPVLRGEQFF
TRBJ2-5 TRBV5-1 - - TGCGCCAGCATCGGTAGCGGGACCCAGTACTTC CASIGSGTQYF
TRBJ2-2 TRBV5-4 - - TGTGCCAGCAGCTTGTCCGCCAGGGTGAACACCGGGGAGCTGTTTTTT CASSLSARVNTGELFF
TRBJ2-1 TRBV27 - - TGTGCCGCTGGGTTCACCGTCAATGAGCAGTTCTTC CAAGFTVNEQFF
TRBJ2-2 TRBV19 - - TGTGCCACCCCCGGGACTCTTAACACCGGGGAGCTGTTTTTT CATPGTLNTGELFF
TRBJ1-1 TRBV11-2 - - TGTGCCAGCAGCTTAGAAGCACGAACTGAAGCTTTCTTT CASSLEARTEAFF
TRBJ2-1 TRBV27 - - TGTGCCAGCAGTGTCATTGGAAATGAGCAGTTCTTC CASSVIGNEQFF
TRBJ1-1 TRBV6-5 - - TGTGCCAGCAGTTACTCGACACTTAACACTGAAGCTTTCTTT CASSYSTLNTEAFF
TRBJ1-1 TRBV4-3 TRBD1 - TGCGCCAGCAGCCAGGACAGGGGCTCTGAAGCTTTCTTT CASSQDRGSEAFF
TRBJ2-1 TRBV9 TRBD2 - TGTGCCAGCAGCGTAGTTGGACTAGCGGACAATGAGCAGTTCTTC CASSVVGLADNEQFF
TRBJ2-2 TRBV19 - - TGTGCCAGTAGTCCCGGGGTTAACACCGGGGAGCTGTTTTTT CASSPGVNTGELFF
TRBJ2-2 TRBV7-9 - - TGTGCCAGCAGCCTTCGGACAAGCGATACCGGGGAGCTGTTTTTT CASSLRTSDTGELFF
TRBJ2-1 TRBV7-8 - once TGTGCCAGCAGCCCCGGCGGGAACTCCTACAATGAGCAGTTCTTC CASSPGGNSYNEQFF
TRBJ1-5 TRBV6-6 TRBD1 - TGTGCCAGCAGTGTTGACAGGGGCGGCAATCAGCCCCAGCATTTT CASSVDRGGNQPQHF
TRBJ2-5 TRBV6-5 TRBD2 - TGTGCCAGCAGTTACCGGGGACTAGCGGGAGGCGAGACCCAGTACTTC CASSYRGLAGGETQYF
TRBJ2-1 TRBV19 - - TGTGCCAGTAGTATAGCGGGAAGTTACAATGAGCAGTTCTTC CASSIAGSYNEQFF
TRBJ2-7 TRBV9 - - TGTGCCAGCAGCGTAGCGGGCCGAGCCTACGAGCAGTACTTC CASSVAGRAYEQYF
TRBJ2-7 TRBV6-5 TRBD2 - TGTGCCAGCAAACCCGGGACTAAGCTATCCTACGAGCAGTACTTC CASKPGTKLSYEQYF
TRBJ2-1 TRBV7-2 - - TGTGCCAGCAGCTTAGCATTGGGCGGGGTCTACAATGAGCAGTTCTTC CASSLALGGVYNEQFF